This T cell receptor (beta chain) is drawn from a study of blood T cell repertoires in COVID-19. Across the whole study: Acute and convalescent COVID-19 samples came from the United States, Italy and Spain. T cells, B-cell-depleted T cells, or PBMCs provided the cDNA or gDNA that served as material.

Germline lookup yields CDR1 MNHEY and CDR2 SMNVEV (reference sequence). This CDR3 spans 16 amino acids. Trimming at V came to 4 bases and at J to 8 bases, leaving 10 bases not matched to a gene. Per the study methods: The authors estimated nucleated cell counts from reference gene primer amplification. Clones were read by immunoSEQ multiplex PCR, and TCRdb kept only the in-frame ones, dropping some. For V, J and clone size, that table is used; D and trimming come from the DNA. The data contain over 100,000 clones, around nine tenths of them singletons. The sequence was collected from a man in his forties with acute or convalescent COVID-19. The J gene is TRBJ1-6, the V gene TRBV27; 8 bases agree with TRBD1. The sample taken for sequencing was peripheral blood. The CDR3 is CASSSRPGTGHSPLHF. CDR3 sequence (DNA): TGTGCCAGCAGTTCTCGACCCGGGACAGGCCATTCACCCCTCCACTTT.